This TCR beta chain was captured by sequencing in a study of shared clonotypes between healthy human individuals. The germline gives CDR1 SGDLS, CDR2 YYNGEE. CDR3 size: 14 residues. Trimming pared 4 bases from V and 4 bases from J, leaving 14 bases between. The table came from immunoSEQ multiplex PCR; TCRdb's copy has only in-frame clones and leaves some out. Of fewer than 400,000 clones in the sample, around 72% were seen once. This sequence originates from a man aged 30-40 years in good health. This chain links TRBV9 with TRBJ1-2; maybe TRBD1 (5 bases). Sequences were obtained from memory CD4+ T cells sorted from blood. This sample's subset: CD45RA-negative fraction. CDR3 nucleotides: TGTGCCAGCAGCCCAGAGAGGGGCGGCTATGGCTACACCTTC. Residues: CASSPERGGYGYTF.